The clone carrying this T cell receptor beta chain has ten or more counts. Its antigen is not known. Germline CDR1 and CDR2: SGHTS and YDEGEE. The CDR3 has 17 residues. The V gene lost 4 bases and the J gene lost 3 bases, with 19 bases spanning the gap. The entry originates in a study of CD8 T cells in ankylosing spondylitis. Study-wide findings and caveats: Enrichment of disease-linked clones was reportedly significant in matched ankylosing spondylitis synovial fluid.

A quantitative 5'-RACE method, one with molecular barcodes, was used to make TCR beta libraries. TCRdb independently ran MiXCR on the 5' RACE reads; one entry per CDR3 protein. In the table there are about 240,000 distinct CDR3 sequences, 8% to 9.5% of which are singletons. The specimen was blood, either unsorted or a sorted T cell fraction (not recorded which). This sequence was found in a male donor with ankylosing spondylitis or in good health (not recorded which). The genes are TRBV5-8 and TRBJ2-2, with D possibly being TRBD2 (6 bases). CDR3 sequence (DNA): TGTGCCAGCAGCCCCCTTTTTGGGGGAGGTGACACCGGGGAGCTGTTTTTT. It specifies CASSPLFGGGDTGELFF.